This entry lists 2 T cell receptor beta chains sequenced from one sample in a study of T cell responses to AZD1222 COVID-19 vaccine. The repertoire was sequenced with immunoSEQ multiplex PCR; TCRdb's copy has only in-frame clones and lacks some. The sample carries some 110,000 clones, 90% recorded once. The starting material was peripheral blood, obtained 28 days after the second AZD1222 dose. These receptor sequences come from an adult who received the AZD1222 COVID-19 vaccine.

The CDR3 loop is CASSLAFVGTGMREQYF. The CDR3 DNA is TGTGCCAGCAGCTTAGCATTTGTTGGGACAGGGATGCGCGAGCAGTACTTC. The V gene is TRBV7-2, the J gene TRBJ2-7, with 9 bases fitting TRBD1. Looked up from germline, CDR1 is SGHTA and CDR2 is FQGNSA. V was clipped by 0 bases and J by 6 bases; unmatched bases: 12. This CDR3 region has 17 residues.

The CDR3 DNA is TGTGCCAGCAGTAGGGCGGAGACCCAGTACTTC. This sequence encodes CASSRAETQYF. The chain links TRBV6-6 to TRBJ2-5, with D hard to call. The CDR3 spans 11 residues. CDR1 is MNHNY, CDR2 SVGAGI, per germline (reference sequence). V lost 5 bases and J 5 bases, leaving 6 bases between the germline ends.